This T cell receptor (beta chain) was identified during a study of cytomegalovirus exposure and HLA in healthy donors. Study observations and caveats: Using the classifier, cytomegalovirus status was reportedly diagnosed with high specificity and sensitivity. Among the CMV-associated chains, a few were confirmed in vitro as specific for CMV antigens.

The CDR3 runs to 19 residues. The V and J ends lost 2 bases and 0 bases, in that order; junction bases with no gene match: 13. Germline V CDR1 and CDR2: GTSNPN, SVGIG (reference sequence). On this clone itself: Antigen specificity is unknown.

Use of 60 Vbeta and 13 Jbeta primers characterized the PCR. Profiled with immunoSEQ multiplex PCR; TCRdb holds only in-frame clones, not every one. The repertoire holds some 190,000 clones, with around 77% as singletons. Material for sequencing was PBMCs. The receptor was derived from a woman aged 18-35 years in good health and CMV-seronegative. The rearrangement links TRBV30 to TRBJ2-1; the match to TRBD2 covers 10 bases. The chain's CDR3 is CAWSSYELAGTSSYNEQFF. The CDR3 DNA sequence: TGTGCCTGGAGTTCTTATGAACTAGCGGGAACTAGCTCCTACAATGAGCAGTTCTTC.